The next 2 T cell receptor beta chains were all read from a single sample in a study of cytomegalovirus exposure and HLA in healthy donors. It was with 60 Vbeta and 13 Jbeta primers that the PCR ran. Method: immunoSEQ multiplex PCR; TCRdb's copy keeps in-frame clones and lacks some. The data hold roughly 160,000 clones, with roughly 70% observed a single time. The sequenced sample was PBMCs. These receptors were collected from a girl aged 10 to 17 in good health and CMV-seronegative.

This clone occurred a few times. The same CDR3 can be traced to other DNA sequences in this sample. This chain links TRBV19 with TRBJ1-5, with a possible D match to TRBD1 (5 bases). Germline V gene data show CDR1 as LNHDA and CDR2 as SQIVND (reference sequence). V lost 3 bases, J lost 4 bases, and 10 bases lay in between. CDR3 length equals 14 residues. The CDR3 nucleotides read TGTGCCAGTAGTATCAGGGACTCAAATCAGCCCCAGCATTTT. Its translation is CASSIRDSNQPQHF.

The rearrangement joins TRBV10-1 to TRBJ1-2; a possible D gene is TRBD1 (6 bases). This CDR3 region has 15 residues. Germline V lookup: CDR1 WNHNN, CDR2 SYGVQD (reference sequence). Trimming stripped 9 bases from V and 1 base from J, with 18 bases between. CDR3 coding DNA: TGCGCCAGTTCTGACCCTCAAGGGGGTAACTATGGCTACACCTTC. Protein sequence: CASSDPQGGNYGYTF.